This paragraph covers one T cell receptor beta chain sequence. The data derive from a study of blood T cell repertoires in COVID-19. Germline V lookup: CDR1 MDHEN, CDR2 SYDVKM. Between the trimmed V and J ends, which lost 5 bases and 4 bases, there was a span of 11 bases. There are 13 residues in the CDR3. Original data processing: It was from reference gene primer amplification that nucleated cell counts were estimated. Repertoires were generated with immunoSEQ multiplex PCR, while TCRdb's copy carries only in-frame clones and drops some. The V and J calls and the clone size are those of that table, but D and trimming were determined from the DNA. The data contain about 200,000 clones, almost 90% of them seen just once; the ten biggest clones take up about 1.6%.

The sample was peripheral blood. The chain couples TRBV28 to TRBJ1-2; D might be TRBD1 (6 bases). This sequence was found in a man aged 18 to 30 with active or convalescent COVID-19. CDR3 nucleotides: TGTGCCAGCAGTGCGACAGGCCTCTATGGCTACACCTTC. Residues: CASSATGLYGYTF.